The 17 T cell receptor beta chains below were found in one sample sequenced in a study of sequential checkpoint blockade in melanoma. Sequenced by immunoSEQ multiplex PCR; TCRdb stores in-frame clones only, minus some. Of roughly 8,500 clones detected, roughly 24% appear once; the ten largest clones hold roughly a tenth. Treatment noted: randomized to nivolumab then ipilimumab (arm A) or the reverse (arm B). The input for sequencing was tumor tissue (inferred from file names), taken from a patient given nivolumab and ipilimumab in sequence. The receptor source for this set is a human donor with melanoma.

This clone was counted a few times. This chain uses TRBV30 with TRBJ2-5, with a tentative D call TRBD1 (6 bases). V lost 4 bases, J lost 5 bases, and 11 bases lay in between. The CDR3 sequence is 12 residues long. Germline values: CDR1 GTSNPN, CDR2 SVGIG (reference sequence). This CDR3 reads CAWKSTGETQYF. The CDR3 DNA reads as TGTGCCTGGAAAAGTACAGGGGAGACCCAGTACTTC.

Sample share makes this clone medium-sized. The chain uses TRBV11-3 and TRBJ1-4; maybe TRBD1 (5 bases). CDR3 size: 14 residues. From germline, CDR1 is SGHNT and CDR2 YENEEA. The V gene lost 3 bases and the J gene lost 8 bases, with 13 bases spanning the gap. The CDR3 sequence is CASSFGALGEKLFF. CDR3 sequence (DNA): TGTGCCAGCAGCTTTGGGGCCCTGGGAGAAAAACTGTTTTTT.

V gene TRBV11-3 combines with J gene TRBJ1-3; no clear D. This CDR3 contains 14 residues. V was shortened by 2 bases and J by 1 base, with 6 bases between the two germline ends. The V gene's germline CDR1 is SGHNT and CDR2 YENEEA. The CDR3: CASSLLGSGNTIYF. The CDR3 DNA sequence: TGTGCCAGCAGCTTATTGGGGTCTGGAAACACCATATATTTT.

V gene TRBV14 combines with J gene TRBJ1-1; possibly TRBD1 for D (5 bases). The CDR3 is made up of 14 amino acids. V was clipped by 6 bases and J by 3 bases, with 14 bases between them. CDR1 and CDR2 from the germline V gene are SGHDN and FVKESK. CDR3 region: CASRPLMGHTEAFF. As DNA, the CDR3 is TGTGCCAGCAGGCCCCTTATGGGGCACACTGAAGCTTTCTTT.

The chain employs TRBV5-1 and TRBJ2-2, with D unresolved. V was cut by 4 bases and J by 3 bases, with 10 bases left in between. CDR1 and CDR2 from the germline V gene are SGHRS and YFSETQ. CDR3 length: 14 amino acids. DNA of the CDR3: TGCGCCAGCAGCCGCAGTGCCGACACCGGGGAGCTGTTTTTT. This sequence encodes CASSRSADTGELFF.

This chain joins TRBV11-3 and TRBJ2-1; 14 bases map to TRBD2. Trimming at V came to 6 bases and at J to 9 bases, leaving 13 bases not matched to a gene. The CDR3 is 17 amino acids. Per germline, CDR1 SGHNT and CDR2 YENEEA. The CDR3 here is CASSNQPAGTSGGEQFF. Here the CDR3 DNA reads TGTGCCAGCAGTAACCAGCCAGCCGGGACTAGCGGGGGTGAGCAGTTCTTC.

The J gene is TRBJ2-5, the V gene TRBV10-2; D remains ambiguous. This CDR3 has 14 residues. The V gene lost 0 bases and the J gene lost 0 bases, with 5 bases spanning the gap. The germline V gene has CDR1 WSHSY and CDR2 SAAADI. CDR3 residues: CASSESRYQETQYF. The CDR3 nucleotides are TGCGCCAGCAGTGAGTCCAGGTACCAAGAGACCCAGTACTTC.

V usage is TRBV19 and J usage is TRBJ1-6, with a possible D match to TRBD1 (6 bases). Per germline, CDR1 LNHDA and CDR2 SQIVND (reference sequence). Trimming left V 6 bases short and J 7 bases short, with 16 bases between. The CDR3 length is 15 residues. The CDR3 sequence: CASRKGAGANSPLHF. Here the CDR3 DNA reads TGTGCCAGTAGAAAGGGAGCGGGGGCGAATTCACCCCTCCACTTT. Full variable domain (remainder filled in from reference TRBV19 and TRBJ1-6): DGGITQSPKYLFRKEGQNVTLSCEQNLNHDAMYWYRQDPGQGLRLIYYSQIVNDFQKGDIAEGYSVSREKKESFPLTVTSAQKNPTAFYLCASRKGAGANSPLHFGNGTRLTVT.

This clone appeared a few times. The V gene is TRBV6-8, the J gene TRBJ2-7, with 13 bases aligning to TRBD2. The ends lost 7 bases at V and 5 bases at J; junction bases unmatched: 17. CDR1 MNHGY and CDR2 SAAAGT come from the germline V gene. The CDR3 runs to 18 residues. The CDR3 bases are TGTGCCAGCATCCCCGGACTAGCGGGGGAGAGCCTGAAAAACGAGCAGTACTTC. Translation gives CASIPGLAGESLKNEQYF.

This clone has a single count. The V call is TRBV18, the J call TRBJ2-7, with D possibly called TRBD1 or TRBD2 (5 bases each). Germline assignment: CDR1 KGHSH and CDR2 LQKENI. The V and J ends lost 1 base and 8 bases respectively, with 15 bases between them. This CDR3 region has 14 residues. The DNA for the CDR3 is TGTGCCAGCTCACCACGGGGGAACGAGGACAAGCAGTACTTC. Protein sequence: CASSPRGNEDKQYF.

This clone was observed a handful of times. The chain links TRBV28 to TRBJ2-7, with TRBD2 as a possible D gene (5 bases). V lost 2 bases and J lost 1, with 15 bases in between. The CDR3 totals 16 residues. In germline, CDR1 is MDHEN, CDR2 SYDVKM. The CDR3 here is CASSLVMSRVSYEQYF. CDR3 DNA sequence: TGTGCCAGCAGTTTAGTTATGTCGAGGGTGTCCTACGAGCAGTACTTC.

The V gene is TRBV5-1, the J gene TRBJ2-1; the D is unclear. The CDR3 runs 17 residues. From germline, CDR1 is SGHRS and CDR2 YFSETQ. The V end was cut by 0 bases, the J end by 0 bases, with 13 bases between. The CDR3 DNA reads TGCGCCAGCAGCTTGGGCATAGGCCCTAGCTCCTACAATGAGCAGTTCTTC. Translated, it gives CASSLGIGPSSYNEQFF. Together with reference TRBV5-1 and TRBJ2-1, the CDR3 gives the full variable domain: KAGVTQTPRYLIKTRGQQVTLSCSPISGHRSVSWYQQTPGQGLQFLFEYFSETQRNKGNFPGRFSGRQFSNSRSEMNVSTLELGDSALYLCASSLGIGPSSYNEQFFGPGTRLTVL.

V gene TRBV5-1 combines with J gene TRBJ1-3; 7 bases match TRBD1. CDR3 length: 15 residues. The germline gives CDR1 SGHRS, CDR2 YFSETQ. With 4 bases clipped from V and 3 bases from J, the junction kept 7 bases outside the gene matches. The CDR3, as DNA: TGCGCCAGCAGCCAGGGGGGGGCAGGTGGAAACACCATATATTTT. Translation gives CASSQGGAGGNTIYF.

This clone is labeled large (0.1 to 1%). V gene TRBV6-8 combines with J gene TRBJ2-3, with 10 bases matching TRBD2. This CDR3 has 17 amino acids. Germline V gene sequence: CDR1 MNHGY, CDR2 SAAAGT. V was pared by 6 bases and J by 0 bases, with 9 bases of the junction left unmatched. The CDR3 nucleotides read TGTGCCAGCAGCCATACGGGACTAGCGCCCAGCACAGATACGCAGTATTTT. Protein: CASSHTGLAPSTDTQYF.

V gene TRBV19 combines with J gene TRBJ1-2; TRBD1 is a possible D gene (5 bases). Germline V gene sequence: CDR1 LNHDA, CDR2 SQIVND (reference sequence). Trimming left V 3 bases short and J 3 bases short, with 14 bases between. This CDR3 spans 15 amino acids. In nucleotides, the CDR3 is TGTGCCAGTAGTATGGGACCGACATCTCACTATGGCTACACCTTC. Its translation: CASSMGPTSHYGYTF.

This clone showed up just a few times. The DNA of the CDR3 is TGTGCCAGCAGTTTCCCGAATTCACCCCTCCACTTT. Its translation: CASSFPNSPLHF. V gene TRBV28 combines with J gene TRBJ1-6, with no clear D. CDR1 and CDR2 from the germline V gene are MDHEN and SYDVKM. This CDR3 contains 12 residues. Deletions cut 3 bases from V and 7 bases from J, with 4 bases between.

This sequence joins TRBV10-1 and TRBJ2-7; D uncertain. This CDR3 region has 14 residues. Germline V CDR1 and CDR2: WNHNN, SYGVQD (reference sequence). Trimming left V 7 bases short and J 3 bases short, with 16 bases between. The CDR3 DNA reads TGCGCCAGCATAAAGCCCCTCAACAACTACGAGCAGTACTTC. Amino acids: CASIKPLNNYEQYF.